Shown below are 21 T cell receptor beta chains from a single sample sequenced in a study of blood T cell repertoires in COVID-19. Clones were read by immunoSEQ multiplex PCR, and TCRdb kept only the in-frame ones, dropping some. The table has approximately 390,000 clones, nearly 90% seen once. The sequenced material came from peripheral blood. The source of these receptors is a man younger than 35 with active or convalescent COVID-19.

The chain carries TRBV28 and TRBJ2-3; D perhaps matches TRBD1 (5 bases). Trimming took 4 bases from V and 1 from J, leaving 15 bases between them. CDR1 and CDR2 from the germline V gene are MDHEN and SYDVKM. The CDR3 is 16 residues long. The CDR3 loop is CASSSPGQDRTDTQYF. The CDR3 nucleotides are TGTGCCAGCAGTTCCCCAGGGCAAGACCGCACAGATACGCAGTATTTT.

This clone has only a few counts. The rearrangement joins TRBV18 to TRBJ2-7; tentatively, D is TRBD1 (5 bases). Germline values: CDR1 KGHSH, CDR2 LQKENI. The CDR3 sequence is 13 residues long. The ends were cut back, 3 bases at V and 2 bases at J, with 8 bases in the middle. The CDR3 is CASSPAGPYEQYF. For the CDR3, the DNA is TGTGCCAGCTCACCGGCAGGGCCCTACGAGCAGTACTTC.

V gene TRBV19 combines with J gene TRBJ2-7; no clear D gene. With 0 bases removed from V and 2 bases from J, the gap between germline ends came to 17 bases. The germline gives CDR1 LNHDA, CDR2 SQIVND (reference sequence). This CDR3 spans 17 amino acids. CDR3 DNA sequence: TGTGCCAGTAGTATAGATGGCGTGGGCAGAGCCGCCTACGAGCAGTACTTC. It specifies CASSIDGVGRAAYEQYF.

This sequence joins TRBV6-2 or TRBV6-3 and TRBJ1-6; perhaps TRBD1 as D (5 bases). Germline V gene data show CDR1 as MNHEY and CDR2 as SVGEGT. The CDR3 extends over 13 amino acids. V dropped 4 bases and J dropped 10 bases, with 11 bases sitting between them. The CDR3 DNA follows: TGTGCCAGCAGTTTCACGGGGGTATCACCCCTCCACTTT. This codes for CASSFTGVSPLHF.

This chain connects TRBV2 to TRBJ1-6; D is undetermined. CDR1 is SNHLY, CDR2 FYNNEI, per germline. This CDR3 spans 13 amino acids. V was shortened by 4 bases and J by 8 bases, with 9 bases between the two germline ends. The CDR3 spells CASSAHTHSPLHF. The CDR3 DNA reads as TGTGCCAGCAGTGCCCATACTCATTCACCCCTCCACTTT.

The V gene is TRBV28, the J gene TRBJ2-7, with D hard to call. This CDR3 is built from 12 residues. Germline loops: CDR1 MDHEN, CDR2 SYDVKM. Deletions cut 7 bases from V and 4 bases from J, with 11 bases between. CDR3 coding DNA: TGTGCCAGCAATAAATCGGAGTACGAGCAGTACTTC. Protein sequence: CASNKSEYEQYF.

The chain employs TRBV28 and TRBJ1-5; weak D call: TRBD1 (6 bases). The CDR3 has 19 amino acids. The germline V gene has CDR1 MDHEN and CDR2 SYDVKM. V was cut by 7 bases and J by 2 bases, with 27 bases left in between. The CDR3 DNA is TGTGCCAGCAACTTACATGGGGGGGCCTCCCGTGCGGGCAATCAGCCCCAGCATTTT. It is translated as CASNLHGGASRAGNQPQHF.

This chain connects TRBV19 to TRBJ1-6, with 8 nucleotides matching TRBD1. Germline assignment: CDR1 LNHDA and CDR2 SQIVND (reference sequence). The CDR3 spans 15 residues. The V segment lost 6 bases and the J segment 10 bases; nucleotides outside the gene matches: 11. The CDR3 is CASRETGALGSPLHF. The CDR3 DNA reads TGTGCCAGTAGAGAGACAGGGGCTTTAGGATCACCCCTCCACTTT. The whole variable domain, filled in from reference TRBV19 and TRBJ1-6, reads DGGITQSPKYLFRKEGQNVTLSCEQNLNHDAMYWYRQDPGQGLRLIYYSQIVNDFQKGDIAEGYSVSREKKESFPLTVTSAQKNPTAFYLCASRETGALGSPLHFGNGTRLTVT.

The chain couples TRBV18 to TRBJ2-3; 8 bases map to TRBD2. CDR3 length: 14 residues. Trimming at V came to 2 bases and at J to 9 bases, leaving 7 bases not matched to a gene. The germline V gene encodes CDR1 KGHSH and CDR2 LQKENI. Here the CDR3 reads CASSPGTSVVTQYF. The DNA of the CDR3 is TGTGCCAGCTCACCAGGGACTAGTGTTGTCACGCAGTATTTT.

The chain recombines TRBV5-1 with TRBJ2-7; D possibly corresponds to TRBD2 (6 bases). Trimming removed 3 bases from V and 1 base from J, with 11 bases in between. CDR3 length: 14 residues. CDR1 is SGHRS, CDR2 YFSETQ, per germline. CDR3 sequence (DNA): TGCGCCAGCAGCTGGAGGGAGATTTCCTACGAGCAGTACTTC. Its protein product is CASSWREISYEQYF. Full variable domain (rest looked up from reference TRBV5-1 and TRBJ2-7): KAGVTQTPRYLIKTRGQQVTLSCSPISGHRSVSWYQQTPGQGLQFLFEYFSETQRNKGNFPGRFSGRQFSNSRSEMNVSTLELGDSALYLCASSWREISYEQYFGPGTRLTVT.

This chain uses TRBV5-1 with TRBJ1-6; TRBD1 matches 11 bases. CDR3 size: 14 residues. V dropped 5 bases and J dropped 13; count of bases not matched to a gene: 8. Germline V CDR1 and CDR2: SGHRS, YFSETQ. In DNA form, the CDR3 reads TGCGCCAGCAGGGCCGGGACAGGGGGTCGGCCCCTCCACTTT. Its protein is CASRAGTGGRPLHF.

This clone was found a few times. This chain links TRBV6-2 or TRBV6-3 with TRBJ1-5; TRBD1 is a possible D gene (5 bases). Looked up from germline, CDR1 is MNHEY and CDR2 is SVGEGT. The CDR3 extends over 14 amino acids. V shed 4 bases and J shed 4 bases, with 11 bases lying between them. CDR3 residues: CASSLTGTNQPQHF. CDR3 DNA: TGTGCCAGCAGTTTAACAGGTACTAATCAGCCCCAGCATTTT.

The chain is built from TRBV28 and TRBJ2-5, with TRBD2 identical over 9 bases. V trimming: 5 bases; J trimming: 3 bases; junction bases outside the gene matches: 16. The CDR3 consists of 18 residues. The V gene's germline CDR1 is MDHEN and CDR2 SYDVKM. Here the CDR3 DNA reads TGTGCCAGCAGTACCCCTCGGTTTTTAGCGGGGGCCAAAGAGACCCAGTACTTC. Its protein product is CASSTPRFLAGAKETQYF.

The rearrangement joins TRBV4-2 to TRBJ1-1; possibly TRBD1 for D (6 bases). Trimming removed 6 bases from V and 0 bases from J, with 14 bases in between. Germline CDR1 is LGHNA and CDR2 is YNFKEQ. CDR3 length: 15 residues. The CDR3 region is CASRRPGQLNTEAFF. CDR3 nucleotides: TGTGCCAGCAGAAGACCGGGACAACTGAACACTGAAGCTTTCTTT.

The V and J genes are TRBV19 and TRBJ1-2, with 11 bases matching TRBD1. Trimming took 4 bases from V and 6 from J; bases not matched to a gene: 10. This CDR3 has 16 amino acids. From germline, CDR1 is LNHDA and CDR2 SQIVND (reference sequence). The CDR3 is CASSTGTGGALHGYTF. The CDR3 DNA reads as TGTGCCAGTAGTACGGGGACAGGGGGAGCGTTGCATGGCTACACCTTC.

The chain joins TRBV27 to TRBJ1-2; D remains unclear. Trimming shortened V by 3 bases and J by 4 bases, and 12 bases separated the two germline ends. The CDR3 is made up of 14 amino acids. Germline CDR1 reads MNHEY; CDR2 reads SMNVEV (reference sequence). The CDR3 region has the DNA TGTGCCAGCAGTTTGGCGGGGAACCGCTATGGCTACACCTTC. Translating gives CASSLAGNRYGYTF.

This rearrangement joins TRBV9 to TRBJ1-1; D is possibly TRBD1 (5 bases). Trimming shortened V by 4 bases and J by 6 bases, and 19 bases separated the two germline ends. The CDR3 length is 15 residues. Looked up from germline, CDR1 is SGDLS and CDR2 is YYNGEE. CDR3: CASSTGGGLGAEAFF. CDR3 coding DNA: TGTGCCAGCAGCACAGGAGGAGGGTTGGGGGCTGAAGCTTTCTTT.

This clone was picked up a small number of times. This chain links TRBV7-3 with TRBJ2-3; maybe TRBD2 (7 bases). Germline V lookup: CDR1 SGHTA, CDR2 FQGTGA. Trimming stripped 4 bases from V and 6 bases from J, with 14 bases between. This CDR3 has 14 residues. In DNA, the CDR3 is TGTGCCAGCAGCTCTGGGGGGGCATATGATACGCAGTATTTT. Its protein product is CASSSGGAYDTQYF.

V gene TRBV28 combines with J gene TRBJ1-1; perhaps TRBD1 as D (6 bases). This CDR3 spans 13 amino acids. Trimming left V 6 bases short and J 6 bases short, with 14 bases between. Germline loops: CDR1 MDHEN, CDR2 SYDVKM. DNA for the CDR3: TGTGCCAGCAGCCGACCCGGGGGGCCTGAAGCTTTCTTT. Translated: CASSRPGGPEAFF.

On this clone itself: The junction does not match germline at one end; this may be a read error. V and J are TRBV28 and TRBJ2-7, with TRBD2 matching 8 bases. Germline loops: CDR1 MDHEN, CDR2 SYDVKM. The CDR3 consists of 17 residues. The DNA of the CDR3 is TGTGCCAGCAGATTATGGGGTAGCGGGGTATTCTCCTACGAGCAGTACTTC. Its translation: CASRLWGSGVFSYEQYF.

The sample holds a few counts of this clone. This chain connects TRBV28 to TRBJ2-7; 11 nucleotides align to TRBD2. This CDR3 is built from 15 residues. Looked up from germline, CDR1 is MDHEN and CDR2 is SYDVKM. Trimming at V came to 8 bases and at J to 0 bases, leaving 6 bases not matched to a gene. DNA of the CDR3: TGTGCCAGCCGACAGGGACTAGCGGCCTCCTACGAGCAGTACTTC. This sequence encodes CASRQGLAASYEQYF. Full variable domain (outside the CDR3, taken from reference TRBV28 and TRBJ2-7): DVKVTQSSRYLVKRTGEKVFLECVQDMDHENMFWYRQDPGLGLRLIYFSYDVKMKEKGDIPEGYSVSREKKERFSLILESASTNQTSMYLCASRQGLAASYEQYFGPGTRLTVT.